The T cell receptor (beta chain) described here comes from a study of blood T cell repertoires in COVID-19. The data were produced by immunoSEQ multiplex PCR, yet TCRdb's version contains in-frame clones alone and is incomplete. Of fewer than 400,000 clones listed, roughly 88% are singletons. Trimming shortened V by 6 bases and J by 2 bases, and 19 bases separated the two germline ends. Germline V lookup: CDR1 LNHDA, CDR2 SQIVND (reference sequence). The length of the CDR3 is 16 residues. The material sequenced was PBMCs or T cells enriched from blood (not recorded which). This receptor was taken from a man aged 30-40 years who had recovered from COVID-19. The rearrangement joins TRBV19 to TRBJ1-1; D is possibly TRBD1 (5 bases). CDR3 in amino acids: CASSTRRGGTNTEAFF. CDR3 nucleotide sequence: TGTGCCAGTAGCACCCGGAGGGGCGGAACCAACACTGAAGCTTTCTTT.